One and the same sample provided the 28 T cell receptor beta chains below, sequenced in a study of beta chain features in type 1 diabetes. Expressed TCRB transcripts were sequenced, since all the RNA that had been isolated was reverse transcribed. This table comes from immunoSEQ multiplex PCR, and its TCRdb copy is limited to in-frame clones, with some not included. The sample holds roughly 310,000 clones, roughly 11% seen once. Sequencing was done on a sample of naive CD4+ T cells from blood. These receptors were obtained from a woman under 40 in good health.

This clone has just a few counts. V usage is TRBV2 and J usage is TRBJ2-1, with D possibly matching TRBD2 (6 bases). V was pared by 1 base and J by 7 bases, with 14 bases between. The CDR3 spans 15 residues. Germline CDR1 reads SNHLY; CDR2 reads FYNNEI. Written as DNA, the CDR3 is TGTGCCAGCAGTGAAGGGTTGGGGGAGGCTAATGAGCAGTTCTTC. It encodes CASSEGLGEANEQFF.

This clone has just a few counts. The chain carries TRBV5-1 and TRBJ2-3; 9 bases are shared with TRBD2. The V and J ends lost 4 bases and 4 bases, in that order; junction bases with no gene match: 10. CDR3 size: 16 residues. Germline V CDR1 and CDR2: SGHRS, YFSETQ. CDR3 in DNA: TGCGCCAGCAGCCCACGGACTAGCGCTGAAGCAGATACGCAGTATTTT. This sequence encodes CASSPRTSAEADTQYF.

The gene calls are TRBV5-1 and TRBJ2-5; D might be TRBD1 (6 bases). The germline gives CDR1 SGHRS, CDR2 YFSETQ. The V end was cut by 3 bases, the J end by 2 bases, with 11 bases between. The CDR3 loop spans 14 amino acids. CDR3 in DNA: TGCGCCAGCAGCTCCCGGACAGCACAAGAGACCCAGTACTTC. Translated: CASSSRTAQETQYF.

This clone was picked up a small number of times. The chain recombines TRBV4-2 with TRBJ1-2; D is ambiguous. Germline V CDR1 and CDR2: LGHNA, YNFKEQ. The V and J ends lost 4 bases and 4 bases respectively, with 13 bases between them. This CDR3 spans 14 amino acids. The CDR3 DNA is TGTGCCAGCAGCCCCTCCCCCGCGGTCTATGGCTACACCTTC. Translation gives CASSPSPAVYGYTF.

This clone was picked up a small number of times. The chain carries TRBV29-1 and TRBJ1-1; unclear D gene. CDR3 size: 12 residues. CDR1 is SQVTM, CDR2 ANQGSEA, per germline. V was trimmed by 6 bases and J by 1 base, leaving 9 bases between them. CDR3: CSVVAGNTEAFF. The CDR3 coding sequence is TGCAGCGTCGTGGCAGGGAACACTGAAGCTTTCTTT.

About this clone: The sample carries other DNA sequences with the same CDR3. The chain links TRBV27 to TRBJ2-7; unclear D gene. In germline, CDR1 is MNHEY, CDR2 SMNVEV (reference sequence). V gave up 2 bases and J gave up 2 bases, with 7 bases separating them. The CDR3 totals 13 residues. DNA of the CDR3: TGTGCCAGCAGTTTAGATCGGGCCTACGAGCAGTACTTC. This codes for CASSLDRAYEQYF.

V usage is TRBV29-1 and J usage is TRBJ1-2; possibly TRBD1 for D (6 bases). The V gene's germline CDR1 is SQVTM and CDR2 ANQGSEA. The CDR3 consists of 15 residues. V was shortened by 6 bases and J by 1 base, with 18 bases between the two germline ends. The CDR3 sequence is CSVDSTGDFNYGYTF. In DNA, the CDR3 is TGCAGCGTAGATTCGACAGGAGACTTTAACTATGGCTACACCTTC. The full variable domain, with the rest looked up from reference TRBV29-1 and TRBJ1-2, is SAVISQKPSRDICQRGTSLTIQCQVDSQVTMMFWYRQQPGQSLTLIATANQGSEATYESGFVIDKFPISRPNLTFSTLTVSNMSPEDSSIYLCSVDSTGDFNYGYTFGSGTRLTVV.

This clone has only a few counts. The chain couples TRBV5-4 to TRBJ1-1; TRBD1 is a possible D gene (5 bases). This CDR3 region has 15 residues. Germline-derived CDR1 and CDR2 are SGHNT and YYREEE (reference sequence). The V gene lost 2 bases and the J gene lost 5 bases, with 16 bases spanning the gap. The CDR3, as DNA: TGTGCCAGCAGCTTCATCCCGGGACTGGGAACTGAAGCTTTCTTT. It is translated as CASSFIPGLGTEAFF.

J is TRBJ2-1 and V is TRBV7-2, with a tentative D call TRBD1 (6 bases). The CDR3 runs 13 residues. The germline CDR1 and CDR2 sequences are SGHTA and FQGNSA. V lost 6 bases, J lost 5 bases, and 11 bases lay in between. Here the CDR3 reads CASRLNRDNEQFF. The CDR3 DNA sequence: TGTGCCAGCAGATTAAACAGGGACAATGAGCAGTTCTTC.

This clone was observed a few times. The rearrangement links TRBV28 to TRBJ2-1, with 10 bases that match TRBD2. Per germline, CDR1 MDHEN and CDR2 SYDVKM. Germline trimming cut 2 bases from V and 3 bases from J; bases unmatched to any gene: 4. CDR3 length: 16 residues. DNA of the CDR3: TGTGCCAGCAGTTTAAGGGCTAGCGGGGGCTACAATGAGCAGTTCTTC. Translation gives CASSLRASGGYNEQFF. The full variable domain, completed using reference TRBV28 and TRBJ2-1, is DVKVTQSSRYLVKRTGEKVFLECVQDMDHENMFWYRQDPGLGLRLIYFSYDVKMKEKGDIPEGYSVSREKKERFSLILESASTNQTSMYLCASSLRASGGYNEQFFGPGTRLTVL.

The genes are TRBV25-1 and TRBJ2-1, with 11 bases fitting TRBD2. In germline, CDR1 is MGHDK, CDR2 SYGVNS. J was trimmed by 2 bases and V by 3 bases; bases with no gene match: 3. There are 16 residues in the CDR3. As DNA, the CDR3 is TGTGCCAGCAGTGATATGACTAGCGGGGCCTACAATGAGCAGTTCTTC. It yields the protein CASSDMTSGAYNEQFF.

The chain has TRBV7-9 and TRBJ1-2; 7 nucleotides line up with TRBD1. The CDR3 consists of 15 residues. V gave up 3 bases and J gave up 0 bases; unmatched junction bases: 4. The germline gives CDR1 SEHNR, CDR2 FQNEAQ (reference sequence). The CDR3 sequence is CASSFRQGTNYGYTF. The CDR3 nucleotides read TGTGCCAGCAGCTTTAGACAGGGAACTAACTATGGCTACACCTTC.

This clone was seen a handful of times. V gene TRBV5-1 combines with J gene TRBJ2-3; TRBD2 matches at 8 bases. The junction had 6 bases not matched to a gene; V was cut back by 3 bases and J by 0 bases. The CDR3 sequence is 16 residues long. Looked up from germline, CDR1 is SGHRS and CDR2 is YFSETQ. In DNA form, the CDR3 reads TGCGCCAGCAGCTCTACTAGCGGCTCTAGCACAGATACGCAGTATTTT. It is translated as CASSSTSGSSTDTQYF.

This clone has just a few counts. The V gene is TRBV30, the J gene TRBJ1-5; 8 bases line up with TRBD1. This CDR3 is 16 amino acids long. Trimming cost V 1 base and J 7 bases; bases outside gene matches: 12. CDR1 is GTSNPN and CDR2 is SVGIG in the germline V gene (reference sequence). The CDR3 protein is CAWSAVYRTGHQPQHF. The CDR3 nucleotides read TGTGCCTGGAGTGCGGTTTATAGGACAGGGCACCAGCCCCAGCATTTT.

The chain is built from TRBV9 and TRBJ1-1, with 9 bases that match TRBD1. This CDR3 is 12 amino acids long. In germline, CDR1 is SGDLS, CDR2 YYNGEE. V was clipped by 7 bases and J by 3 bases; unmatched bases: 1. CDR3: CASGTGHTEAFF. CDR3 nucleotides: TGTGCCAGCGGGACAGGGCACACTGAAGCTTTCTTT.

The chain joins TRBV5-1 to TRBJ2-1; 7 positions agree with TRBD2. After removal of 1 base from V and 4 bases from J, the junction contained 5 bases not matched to a gene. There are 15 residues in the CDR3. CDR1 is SGHRS and CDR2 is YFSETQ in the germline V gene. The CDR3 nucleotides are TGCGCCAGCAGCTTGATTTCTAGCGGTTACAATGAGCAGTTCTTC. It is translated as CASSLISSGYNEQFF.

This clone came up a few times. This chain connects TRBV7-2 to TRBJ2-2; 9 bases map to TRBD2. The junction had 7 bases not matched to a gene; V was cut back by 5 bases and J by 6 bases. The CDR3 consists of 15 residues. CDR1 and CDR2 from the germline V gene are SGHTA and FQGNSA. The CDR3 nucleotides read TGTGCCAGCAGCCCAAGGCCTAGCGGGGCCGGGGAGCTGTTTTTT. It encodes CASSPRPSGAGELFF.

V and J are TRBV18 and TRBJ2-2; 10 nucleotides match TRBD1. V shed 0 bases and J 5 bases; nucleotides not matched to a gene: 6. This CDR3 has 17 residues. CDR1 and CDR2 (germline): KGHSH, LQKENI. CDR3 sequence reads: CASSPPGTGVGTGELFF. CDR3 nucleotides: TGTGCCAGCTCACCACCCGGGACAGGGGTCGGTACCGGGGAGCTGTTTTTT. Using reference TRBV18 and TRBJ2-2 for the parts outside the CDR3, the full variable domain is NAGVMQNPRHLVRRRGQEARLRCSPMKGHSHVYWYRQLPEEGLKFMVYLQKENIIDESGMPKERFSAEFPKEGPSILRIQQVVRGDSAAYFCASSPPGTGVGTGELFFGEGSRLTVL.

The table lists this clone with a few counts. This chain uses TRBV5-6 with TRBJ1-1; the D is unclear. Trimming took 4 bases from V and 2 from J, leaving 15 bases between them. In germline, CDR1 is SGHDT, CDR2 YYEEEE. The length of the CDR3 is 15 residues. As DNA, the CDR3 is TGTGCCAGCAGCCGAAACCCCGGGAGTAACACTGAAGCTTTCTTT. Its translation: CASSRNPGSNTEAFF. Full variable domain (rest looked up from reference TRBV5-6 and TRBJ1-1): DAGVTQSPTHLIKTRGQQVTLRCSPKSGHDTVSWYQQALGQGPQFIFQYYEEEERQRGNFPDRFSGHQFPNYSSELNVNALLLGDSALYLCASSRNPGSNTEAFFGQGTRLTVV.

V and J are TRBV7-9 and TRBJ1-1, with 8 bases that match TRBD1. Trimming at V came to 5 bases and at J to 5 bases, leaving 10 bases not matched to a gene. The CDR3 has 15 residues. CDR1 and CDR2 (germline): SEHNR, FQNEAQ (reference sequence). This chain's CDR3 is CASSLTGAISTEAFF. Here the CDR3 DNA reads TGTGCCAGCAGCCTGACAGGGGCGATTAGTACTGAAGCTTTCTTT.

The chain combines TRBV20-1 with TRBJ1-4; unclear D gene. The CDR3 has 11 amino acids. Per germline, CDR1 DFQATT and CDR2 SNEGSKA (reference sequence). V gave up 4 bases and J gave up 8 bases, with 8 bases separating them. The CDR3 region is CSANTVEKLFF. For the CDR3, the DNA is TGCAGTGCTAATACAGTCGAAAAACTGTTTTTT.

The chain has TRBV27 and TRBJ2-1; 14 bases are shared with TRBD2. The CDR3 loop spans 16 amino acids. After removal of 7 bases from V and 7 bases from J, the junction contained 9 bases not matched to a gene. In germline, CDR1 is MNHEY, CDR2 SMNVEV (reference sequence). In DNA, the CDR3 is TGTGCCAGCATGTACGTCGGGACTAGCGGGAGAAATGAGCAGTTCTTC. Protein product: CASMYVGTSGRNEQFF.

The chain joins TRBV30 to TRBJ1-3, with 7 bases lining up with TRBD1. Germline V gene lookup returns CDR1 GTSNPN and CDR2 SVGIG (reference sequence). V was clipped by 0 bases and J by 7 bases; unmatched bases: 9. The CDR3 spans 15 residues. The CDR3 nucleotides are TGTGCCTGGAGTGTACCCCCCGACAGGGCCAACACCATATATTTT. Its translation is CAWSVPPDRANTIYF.

CDR3 protein: CASSSGTFYNEQFF. The CDR3 nucleotides are TGCGCCAGCAGCTCCGGGACTTTTTACAATGAGCAGTTCTTC. This chain connects TRBV5-1 to TRBJ2-1; maybe TRBD2 (6 bases). V dropped 3 bases and J dropped 4 bases, with 11 bases sitting between them. This CDR3 has 14 amino acids. The germline CDR1 and CDR2 sequences are SGHRS and YFSETQ.

This clone was observed a handful of times. J is TRBJ2-3 and V is TRBV4-2; a weak D match, TRBD2 (6 bases). Per germline, CDR1 LGHNA and CDR2 YNFKEQ. The CDR3 covers 18 residues. The V end lost 1 base, the J end lost 1 base, and 18 bases lay between the germline ends. The CDR3 DNA sequence: TGTGCCAGCAGCCAAGCTCGGGTAGCACTAGCTGGCACAGATACGCAGTATTTT. Protein: CASSQARVALAGTDTQYF.

This clone appeared many times. The J gene is TRBJ2-1, the V gene TRBV13; no definite D call. This CDR3 has 11 amino acids. Trimming shortened V by 4 bases and J by 14 bases, and 12 bases separated the two germline ends. Germline CDR1 and CDR2: PRHDT and FYEKMQ (reference sequence). CDR3 in DNA: TGTGCCAGCAGCTCCAGTTACCTCAAGTTCTTC. Its protein product is CASSSSYLKFF.

Only a few counts were recorded for this clone. V gene TRBV28 combines with J gene TRBJ1-1, with TRBD1 matching 7 bases. The ends lost 9 bases at V and 11 bases at J; junction bases unmatched: 15. CDR1 is MDHEN, CDR2 SYDVKM, per germline. The CDR3 is made up of 13 amino acids. CDR3 DNA sequence: TGTGCCAGTCATATGGAGGGGGCCCGTCAGGCTTTCTTT. This sequence encodes CASHMEGARQAFF.

In this sample, this clone turned up a few times. The chain couples TRBV29-1 to TRBJ2-1; D may be TRBD2 (5 bases). CDR1 is SQVTM and CDR2 is ANQGSEA in the germline V gene. The CDR3 runs 12 residues. Trimming shortened V by 4 bases and J by 4 bases, and 8 bases separated the two germline ends. CDR3 amino acids: CSVAERYNEQFF. The DNA of the CDR3 is TGCAGCGTTGCGGAGCGGTACAATGAGCAGTTCTTC.